The clone carrying this TCR beta chain occurred many times. Its antigen is not identified. This specimen belongs to a study of T-cell reconstitution after alpha-beta-depleted transplantation in children. Points from the study as a whole: There were reportedly several hundred expanded graft clones from which alpha-beta T cells came about two months after transplant. Diversity and T-cell counts at one year after transplant derived mostly from new T cells.

The library targeted TCRbeta and was prepared with unique molecular identifiers. Via MiXCR, TCRdb re-called the PCR reads, giving one row per CDR3 protein. The sample shows over 150,000 distinct CDR3 sequences, approximately 10% of them seen only once. Trimming cost V 4 bases and J 2 bases; bases outside gene matches: 1. Germline assignment: CDR1 ENHRY and CDR2 SYGVKD. This CDR3 is built from 14 residues. The chain is built from TRBV10-3 and TRBJ1-3; 8 nucleotides line up with TRBD1. The sequencing here drew on PBMCs, taken before TCRalphabeta/CD19-depleted stem cell transplant. The sequence was collected from a boy between 2 and 15 years old with acute myeloid leukemia, due to receive a stem cell transplant. CDR3 loop: CAISAGGAGNTIYF. In nucleotides, the CDR3 is TGTGCCATCAGTGCAGGGGGCGCTGGAAACACCATATATTTT.